Each of the 19 T cell receptor beta chains below was sequenced from the same sample in a study of shared clonotypes between healthy human individuals. Sequencing used immunoSEQ multiplex PCR; TCRdb keeps in-frame clones, though not all of them. The sample has about 2.1 million clones, 80% to 95% seen once. CD45RO negativity and positive selection for CCR7 defined naive CD8 cells, a population that excluded terminally differentiated effector memory CD45RA+ cells. The sample comprised naive CD8+ T cells from PBMCs. The origin of the receptors is a man aged 18 to 35 in good health. Some clones in this sample may be carry-over from other donors' samples.

The rearrangement uses TRBV27 and TRBJ1-2; unclear D gene. With 3 bases removed from V and 4 bases from J, the gap between germline ends came to 9 bases. The CDR3 runs to 13 residues. The V gene's germline CDR1 is MNHEY and CDR2 SMNVEV (reference sequence). The CDR3 DNA reads TGTGCCAGCAGTTTGGTGGGAGGCTATGGCTACACCTTC. Amino acids: CASSLVGGYGYTF.

The CDR3 sequence is CASSQVLGTDTQYF. The DNA for the CDR3 is TGCGCCAGCAGCCAAGTTTTGGGCACAGATACGCAGTATTTT. This chain joins TRBV4-1 and TRBJ2-3; no reliable D call. Per germline, CDR1 MGHRA and CDR2 YSYEKL. The CDR3 extends over 14 amino acids. V was clipped by 1 base and J by 1 base, with 6 bases between them.

Regarding this clone: The sample contains more than one DNA sequence encoding this CDR3. The rearrangement links TRBV27 to TRBJ2-6; a possible D gene is TRBD2 (5 bases). The CDR3 loop spans 15 amino acids. V shed 2 bases and J shed 1 base, with 6 bases lying between them. Germline CDR1 reads MNHEY; CDR2 reads SMNVEV (reference sequence). The CDR3 DNA sequence: TGTGCCAGCAGTTTACGAGGGTCTGGGGCCAACGTCCTGACTTTC. This codes for CASSLRGSGANVLTF. Based on the CDR3 plus reference TRBV27 and TRBJ2-6, the full variable domain is EAQVTQNPRYLITVTGKKLTVTCSQNMNHEYMSWYRQDPGLGLRQIYYSMNVEVTDKGDVPEGYKVSRKEKRNFPLILESPSPNQTSLYFCASSLRGSGANVLTFGAGSRLTVL.

The V call is TRBV7-6, the J call TRBJ2-5, with 9 nucleotides matching TRBD1. Per the germline V gene, CDR1 is SGHVS and CDR2 is FNYEAQ. V lost 7 bases, J lost 4 bases, and 7 bases stayed unmatched. The CDR3 spans 14 residues. CDR3 region: CASTRTGEGETQYF. The CDR3 coding sequence is TGTGCCAGCACCAGGACAGGGGAGGGAGAGACCCAGTACTTC.

This rearrangement joins TRBV28 to TRBJ2-7; D is possibly TRBD1 or TRBD2 (5 bases each). Trimming shortened V by 5 bases and J by 2 bases, and 16 bases separated the two germline ends. The CDR3 length is 15 residues. Per germline, CDR1 MDHEN and CDR2 SYDVKM. CDR3 loop: CASSRGAGTTYEQYF. The CDR3 region has the DNA TGTGCCAGCAGTCGGGGCGCGGGTACTACCTACGAGCAGTACTTC.

In this sample, this clone turned up once. The CDR3 reads CATSRDPRDGNTGELFF. The CDR3 DNA follows: TGTGCCACCAGCAGAGACCCCCGGGACGGTAACACCGGGGAGCTGTTTTTT. This rearrangement joins TRBV15 to TRBJ2-2; D is possibly TRBD1 or TRBD2 (5 bases each). The CDR3 covers 17 residues. Germline V gene lookup returns CDR1 LNHNV and CDR2 YYDKDF (reference sequence). V shed 0 bases and J shed 2 bases, with 13 bases lying between them.

This rearrangement joins TRBV7-6 to TRBJ2-7; TRBD2 matches at 11 bases. The CDR3 length is 16 residues. From germline, CDR1 is SGHVS and CDR2 FNYEAQ. V dropped 5 bases and J dropped 2; count of bases not matched to a gene: 8. This CDR3 reads CASSPEGLAGTYEQYF. The DNA of the CDR3 is TGTGCCAGCAGCCCCGAAGGACTAGCGGGTACCTACGAGCAGTACTTC.

The chain combines TRBV5-8 with TRBJ1-1, with D unresolved. Germline V gene sequence: CDR1 SGHTS, CDR2 YDEGEE. This CDR3 has 13 residues. V was shortened by 2 bases and J by 4 bases, with 9 bases between the two germline ends. CDR3 in amino acids: CASSLAVGTEAFF. The CDR3 DNA reads TGTGCCAGCAGCTTAGCCGTGGGCACTGAAGCTTTCTTT.

This chain uses TRBV7-9 with TRBJ2-1, with D perhaps matching TRBD1 (6 bases). CDR3 length: 18 amino acids. CDR1 is SEHNR and CDR2 is FQNEAQ in the germline V gene (reference sequence). Trimming removed 0 bases at V and 7 bases at J, with 22 bases between. The CDR3 DNA follows: TGTGCCAGCAGCTTAGCAGCCCTAGGGGGAGTAGATCGGAATGAGCAGTTCTTC. It is translated as CASSLAALGGVDRNEQFF. Based on the CDR3 plus reference TRBV7-9 and TRBJ2-1, the full variable domain is DTGVSQNPRHKITKRGQNVTFRCDPISEHNRLYWYRQTLGQGPEFLTYFQNEAQLEKSRLLSDRFSAERPKGSFSTLEIQRTEQGDSAMYLCASSLAALGGVDRNEQFFGPGTRLTVL.

The chain carries TRBV19 and TRBJ1-1; D might be TRBD1 (5 bases). Trimming took off 3 bases at V and 2 bases at J, with 10 bases between the two ends. The germline V gene has CDR1 LNHDA and CDR2 SQIVND (reference sequence). CDR3 length: 14 amino acids. This CDR3 is CASSIIRVNTEAFF. For the CDR3, the DNA is TGTGCCAGTAGTATCATCAGGGTTAACACTGAAGCTTTCTTT. The whole variable domain, filled in from reference TRBV19 and TRBJ1-1, reads DGGITQSPKYLFRKEGQNVTLSCEQNLNHDAMYWYRQDPGQGLRLIYYSQIVNDFQKGDIAEGYSVSREKKESFPLTVTSAQKNPTAFYLCASSIIRVNTEAFFGQGTRLTVV.

The chain couples TRBV11-2 to TRBJ2-7; 7 bases match TRBD2. CDR1 and CDR2 (germline): SGHAT, FQNNGV. The CDR3 length is 15 residues. V shed 8 bases, J shed 2 bases, and the junction held 12 bases outside the gene matches. CDR3 coding DNA: TGTGCCAGCTTGGGGGGGGACTCCTCCGCCTACGAGCAGTACTTC. Its protein is CASLGGDSSAYEQYF.

About this clone itself: This same CDR3 is encoded by further DNA sequences in the sample. The gene calls are TRBV4-2 and TRBJ1-1; D gene uncertain. Deletions cut 1 base from V and 5 bases from J, with 8 bases between. The germline V gene has CDR1 LGHNA and CDR2 YNFKEQ. The CDR3 length is 13 residues. The CDR3 loop is CASSQARGTEAFF. The CDR3 DNA follows: TGTGCCAGCAGCCAAGCGCGCGGAACTGAAGCTTTCTTT.

To note about this clone: The sample has other DNA sequences that encode this CDR3 too. The gene calls are TRBV9 and TRBJ1-2; D gene unclear. The CDR3 totals 13 residues. Germline V gives CDR1 SGDLS, CDR2 YYNGEE. Trimming shortened V by 4 bases and J by 2 bases, and 9 bases separated the two germline ends. CDR3 DNA: TGTGCCAGCAGCCCGCGAGACAACTATGGCTACACCTTC. This sequence encodes CASSPRDNYGYTF.

As for this clone: The sample contains more than one DNA sequence encoding this CDR3. This rearrangement joins TRBV7-3 to TRBJ1-3; D is uncertain. This CDR3 has 15 residues. Germline values: CDR1 SGHTA, CDR2 FQGTGA. V was clipped by 2 bases and J by 0 bases, with 8 bases between them. CDR3 in DNA: TGTGCCAGCAGCTTAGACTCCAACTCTGGAAACACCATATATTTT. It is translated as CASSLDSNSGNTIYF.

The chain is built from TRBV11-2 and TRBJ2-5; the D gene is possibly TRBD2 (5 bases). Germline V gives CDR1 SGHAT, CDR2 FQNNGV. Trimming removed 5 bases at V and 1 base at J, with 14 bases between. The CDR3 covers 15 residues. CDR3: CASSPRGSPQETQYF. The DNA for the CDR3 is TGTGCCAGCAGCCCCCGGGGTAGTCCCCAAGAGACCCAGTACTTC. Supplemented by reference TRBV11-2 and TRBJ2-5, the full variable domain reads EAGVAQSPRYKIIEKRQSVAFWCNPISGHATLYWYQQILGQGPKLLIQFQNNGVVDDSQLPKDRFSAERLKGVDSTLKIQPAKLEDSAVYLCASSPRGSPQETQYFGPGTRLLVL.

V usage is TRBV28 and J usage is TRBJ1-4, with unresolved D. The V gene lost 1 base and the J gene lost 2 bases, with 8 bases spanning the gap. The CDR3 is 15 amino acids. Germline lookup yields CDR1 MDHEN and CDR2 SYDVKM. The CDR3 DNA follows: TGTGCCAGCAGTTTATCCTACAGCACTAATGAAAAACTGTTTTTT. Its protein product is CASSLSYSTNEKLFF.

The chain recombines TRBV4-2 with TRBJ1-3; TRBD1 might be the D (5 bases). Trimming pared 8 bases from V and 4 bases from J, leaving 18 bases between. CDR1 is LGHNA, CDR2 YNFKEQ, per germline. The CDR3 has 15 residues. The CDR3 loop reads CASGAQGYYGNTIYF. The CDR3, as DNA: TGTGCCAGCGGGGCCCAGGGATATTACGGAAACACCATATATTTT.

V and J are TRBV28 and TRBJ2-7; TRBD1 might be the D (5 bases). This CDR3 is 17 amino acids long. CDR1 is MDHEN, CDR2 SYDVKM, per germline. Trimming took 1 base from V and 0 from J, leaving 16 bases between them. The chain's CDR3 is CASSLSLPHRTSYEQYF. As DNA, the CDR3 is TGTGCCAGCAGTTTATCCCTCCCCCACAGGACCTCCTACGAGCAGTACTTC.

This chain joins TRBV14 and TRBJ1-4, with TRBD1 matching 10 bases. The CDR3 sequence is 16 residues long. V shed 1 base, J shed 6 bases, and the junction held 5 bases outside the gene matches. Germline CDR1 reads SGHDN; CDR2 reads FVKESK. CDR3 sequence (DNA): TGTGCCAGCAGCCAAGGGGGACAGGGGATGGATGAAAAACTGTTTTTT. Translating gives CASSQGGQGMDEKLFF. The full variable domain, rest sourced from reference TRBV14 and TRBJ1-4, is EAGVTQFPSHSVIEKGQTVTLRCDPISGHDNLYWYRRVMGKEIKFLLHFVKESKQDESGMPNNRFLAERTGGTYSTLKVQPAELEDSGVYFCASSQGGQGMDEKLFFGSGTQLSVL.